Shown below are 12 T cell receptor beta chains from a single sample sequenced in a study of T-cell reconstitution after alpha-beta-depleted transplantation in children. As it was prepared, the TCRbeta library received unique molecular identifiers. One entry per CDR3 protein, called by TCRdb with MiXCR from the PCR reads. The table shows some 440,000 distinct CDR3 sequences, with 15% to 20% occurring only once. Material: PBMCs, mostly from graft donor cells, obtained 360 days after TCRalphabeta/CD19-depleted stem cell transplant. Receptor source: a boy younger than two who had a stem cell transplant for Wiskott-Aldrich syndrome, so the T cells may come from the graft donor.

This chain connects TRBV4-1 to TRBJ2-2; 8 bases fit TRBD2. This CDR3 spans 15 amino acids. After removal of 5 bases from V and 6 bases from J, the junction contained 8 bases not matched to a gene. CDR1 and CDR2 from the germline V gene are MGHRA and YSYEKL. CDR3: CASSKGLALAGELFF. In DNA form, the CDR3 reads TGCGCCAGCAGCAAAGGACTAGCTCTTGCCGGGGAGCTGTTTTTT.

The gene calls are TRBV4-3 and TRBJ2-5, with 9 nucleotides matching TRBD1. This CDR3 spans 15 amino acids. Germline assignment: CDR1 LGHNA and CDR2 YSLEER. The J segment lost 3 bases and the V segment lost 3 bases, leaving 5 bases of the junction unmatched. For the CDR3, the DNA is TGCGCCAGCAGCCATTTGACAGGGGGGAAAGAGACCCAGTACTTC. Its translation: CASSHLTGGKETQYF.

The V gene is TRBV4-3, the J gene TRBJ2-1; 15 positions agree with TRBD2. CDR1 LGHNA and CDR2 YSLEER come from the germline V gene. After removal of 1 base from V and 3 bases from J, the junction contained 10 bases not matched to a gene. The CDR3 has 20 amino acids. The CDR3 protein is CASSQARTSGRARGYNEQFF. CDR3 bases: TGCGCCAGCAGCCAAGCCCGGACTAGCGGGAGGGCCAGGGGCTACAATGAGCAGTTCTTC.

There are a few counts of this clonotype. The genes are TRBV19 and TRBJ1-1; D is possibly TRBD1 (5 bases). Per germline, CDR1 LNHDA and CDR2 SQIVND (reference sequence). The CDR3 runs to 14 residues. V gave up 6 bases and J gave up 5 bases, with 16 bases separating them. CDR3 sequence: CASRRREIKTEAFF. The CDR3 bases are TGTGCCAGTAGACGCAGGGAAATAAAAACTGAAGCTTTCTTT.

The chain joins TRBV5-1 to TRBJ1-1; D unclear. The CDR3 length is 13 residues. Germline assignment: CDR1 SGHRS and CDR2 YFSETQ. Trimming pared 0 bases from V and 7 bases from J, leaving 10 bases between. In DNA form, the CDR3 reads TGCGCCAGCAGCTTGGTCAGATTAAGTGAAGCTTTCTTT. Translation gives CASSLVRLSEAFF.

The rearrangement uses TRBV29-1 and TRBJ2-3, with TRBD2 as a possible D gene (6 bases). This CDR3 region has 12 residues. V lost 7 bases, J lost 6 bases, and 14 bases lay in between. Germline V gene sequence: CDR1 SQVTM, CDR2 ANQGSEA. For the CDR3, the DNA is TGCAGCGGCGGGGACCCATCGGATACGCAGTATTTT. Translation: CSGGDPSDTQYF.

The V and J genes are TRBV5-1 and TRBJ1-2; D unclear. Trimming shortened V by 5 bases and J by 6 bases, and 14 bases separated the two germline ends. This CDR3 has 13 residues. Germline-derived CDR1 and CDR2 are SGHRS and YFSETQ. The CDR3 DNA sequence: TGCGCCAGCAGAGTTAAAGCCCTGGATGGCTACACCTTC. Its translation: CASRVKALDGYTF. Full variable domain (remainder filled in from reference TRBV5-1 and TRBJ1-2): KAGVTQTPRYLIKTRGQQVTLSCSPISGHRSVSWYQQTPGQGLQFLFEYFSETQRNKGNFPGRFSGRQFSNSRSEMNVSTLELGDSALYLCASRVKALDGYTFGSGTRLTVV.

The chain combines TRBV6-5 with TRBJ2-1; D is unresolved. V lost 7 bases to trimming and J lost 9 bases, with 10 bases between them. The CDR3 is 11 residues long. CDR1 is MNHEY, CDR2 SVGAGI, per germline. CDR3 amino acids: CASKSGAEQFF. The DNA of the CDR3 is TGTGCCAGCAAGTCCGGAGCTGAGCAGTTCTTC.

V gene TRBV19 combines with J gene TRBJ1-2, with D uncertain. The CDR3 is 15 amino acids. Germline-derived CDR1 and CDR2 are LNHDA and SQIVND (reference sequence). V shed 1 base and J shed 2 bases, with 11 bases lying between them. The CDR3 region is CASSIAPGENYGYTF. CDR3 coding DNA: TGTGCCAGTAGTATAGCCCCAGGAGAGAACTATGGCTACACCTTC.

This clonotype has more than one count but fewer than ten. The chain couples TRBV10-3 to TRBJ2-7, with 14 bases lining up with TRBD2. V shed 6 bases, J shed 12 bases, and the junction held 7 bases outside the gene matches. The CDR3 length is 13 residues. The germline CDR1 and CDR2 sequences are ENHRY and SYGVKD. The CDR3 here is CAIRGLAGEPSYF. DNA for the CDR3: TGTGCCATCAGGGGACTAGCGGGGGAACCCTCGTACTTC.

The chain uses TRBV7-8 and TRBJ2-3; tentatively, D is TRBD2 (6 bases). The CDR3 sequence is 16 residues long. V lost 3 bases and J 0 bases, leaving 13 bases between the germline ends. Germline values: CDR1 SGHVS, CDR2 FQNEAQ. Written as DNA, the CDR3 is TGTGCCAGCAGCTTGGGGCTAGCGCCTAGCACAGATACGCAGTATTTT. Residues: CASSLGLAPSTDTQYF.

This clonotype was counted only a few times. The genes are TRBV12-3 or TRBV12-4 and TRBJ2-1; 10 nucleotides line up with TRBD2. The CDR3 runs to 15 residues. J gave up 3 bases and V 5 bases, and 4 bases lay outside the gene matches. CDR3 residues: CASSQAGGLYNEQFF. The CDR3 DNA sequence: TGTGCCAGCAGTCAAGCGGGAGGGCTCTACAATGAGCAGTTCTTC.